The 21 T cell receptor beta chains below all came from one sample that was sequenced in a study of molecular identifiers for immune sequencing clone quantification. TCRdb passed the PCR reads through MiXCR, listing each CDR3 protein once. The table records about 640,000 distinct CDR3 sequences, less than 20% of them present only once. Material: naive CD8+ T cells from blood, with Jurkat cell RNA spiked in. Stated subset: FACS-sorted CD8+CD4-CCR7+CD45RA+ naive T cells. Every receptor here comes from a human donor in good health. Some libraries in this study had Jurkat cell RNA spiked in.

This clonotype was counted at least ten times. This rearrangement joins TRBV5-1 to TRBJ2-1; D is perhaps TRBD1 (6 bases). The CDR3 totals 14 residues. Germline lookup yields CDR1 SGHRS and CDR2 YFSETQ. The ends were cut back, 8 bases at V and 1 base at J, with 13 bases in the middle. The CDR3 coding sequence is TGCGCCAGTCGGACAGATCTTTCCTACAATGAGCAGTTCTTC. It codes for CASRTDLSYNEQFF.

Many counts were recorded for this clonotype. The chain has TRBV28 and TRBJ2-2, with unresolved D. Germline CDR1 reads MDHEN; CDR2 reads SYDVKM. V lost 3 bases, J lost 5 bases, and 10 bases lay in between. This CDR3 has 14 amino acids. In DNA, the CDR3 is TGTGCCAGCAGTTTTGGTCGAGGTACCGGGGAGCTGTTTTTT. Its translation is CASSFGRGTGELFF.

The chain combines TRBV14 with TRBJ2-1; 7 bases align to TRBD1. Germline values: CDR1 SGHDN, CDR2 FVKESK. The CDR3 runs 15 residues. Unmatched junction bases numbered 8, after V lost 9 bases and J lost 0 bases. For the CDR3, the DNA is TGTGCCAGATTAGGGGGCAGGAGCTCCTACAATGAGCAGTTCTTC. Protein: CARLGGRSSYNEQFF.

Concerning this clonotype itself: A much more abundant neighbour one base away suggests this may be a read error. This rearrangement joins TRBV4-1 to TRBJ2-5, with D possibly being TRBD1 (6 bases). The germline CDR1 and CDR2 sequences are MGHRA and YSYEKL. CDR3 length equals 15 residues. CDR3 region: CASTRAVTGQETQCF. The CDR3 nucleotides are TGCGCCAGCACCAGGGCTGTTACAGGGCAAGAGACCCAGTGCTTC.

This clonotype was picked up one time. A much larger clone differs from this one at a single base, so this may be a read error. The rearrangement links TRBV9 to TRBJ2-3, with D perhaps TRBD2 (6 bases). Trimming removed 4 bases at V and 3 bases at J, with 18 bases between. CDR1 is SGDLS and CDR2 is YYNGEE in the germline V gene. The CDR3 runs to 16 residues. The CDR3 DNA follows: TGTGCCAGCAGCACCGGCGGGGACGGGGGTACAGATACGCAGTATTTT. This gives the protein CASSTGGDGGTDTQYF.

This clonotype was counted many times. The V gene is TRBV7-6, the J gene TRBJ2-6, with D possibly TRBD1 on 5 matching bases. The germline V and J ends were trimmed by 1 base and 0 bases, with 16 bases remaining between them. The germline gives CDR1 SGHVS, CDR2 FNYEAQ. This CDR3 comprises 19 residues. The CDR3: CASSLDVQGINSGANVLTF. Written as DNA, the CDR3 is TGTGCCAGCAGCTTAGACGTTCAGGGTATTAACTCTGGGGCCAACGTCCTGACTTTC.

This chain joins TRBV2 and TRBJ2-7; 13 bases agree with TRBD2. There are 15 residues in the CDR3. Germline V gene data show CDR1 as SNHLY and CDR2 as FYNNEI. V lost 6 bases and J lost 11; bases outside the gene matches: 13. As DNA, the CDR3 is TGTGCCAGCAGGGAATCCGGGACTAGCGGGGCCCGCAAGTACTTC. It yields the protein CASRESGTSGARKYF.

At least ten counts were recorded for this clonotype. The rearrangement joins TRBV7-2 to TRBJ2-1, with TRBD2 matching over 8 bases. The V gene end was trimmed by 3 bases and the J gene end by 5 bases; junction bases not matched to a gene: 9. CDR3 size: 16 residues. CDR1 is SGHTA and CDR2 is FQGNSA in the germline V gene. The chain's CDR3 is CASSFLAGGRDNEQFF. The CDR3 DNA sequence: TGTGCCAGCAGCTTTCTCGCGGGGGGCAGGGACAATGAGCAGTTCTTC. The full variable domain, rest sourced from reference TRBV7-2 and TRBJ2-1, is GAGVSQSPSNKVTEKGKDVELRCDPISGHTALYWYRQSLGQGLEFLIYFQGNSAPDKSGLPSDRFSAERTGGSVSTLTIQRTQQEDSAVYLCASSFLAGGRDNEQFFGPGTRLTVL.

V is TRBV7-6 and J is TRBJ2-3; D could derive from TRBD1 or TRBD2 (6 bases each). Per the germline V gene, CDR1 is SGHVS and CDR2 is FNYEAQ. CDR3 length equals 15 residues. V lost 4 bases and J lost 3, with 14 bases in between. The DNA of the CDR3 is TGTGCCAGCAGCTCAGTAGGGGGGCCAACAGATACGCAGTATTTT. As protein: CASSSVGGPTDTQYF.

A single count supports this clonotype. This chain joins TRBV15 and TRBJ2-2; D is unclear. Trimming removed 0 bases from V and 5 bases from J, with 4 bases in between. The V gene's germline CDR1 is LNHNV and CDR2 YYDKDF (reference sequence). The length of the CDR3 is 13 residues. CDR3 in amino acids: CATSRDLTGELFF. The CDR3 DNA sequence: TGTGCCACCAGCAGAGATCTAACCGGGGAGCTGTTTTTT.

This clonotype has just a few counts. The chain joins TRBV7-9 to TRBJ1-1; 12 bases align to TRBD1. This CDR3 is built from 19 residues. The germline V gene has CDR1 SEHNR and CDR2 FQNEAQ (reference sequence). The junction had 14 bases not matched to a gene; V was cut back by 0 bases and J by 6 bases. CDR3 in amino acids: CASSLAGAWDRGRDPEAFF. The CDR3 coding sequence is TGTGCCAGCAGCTTAGCAGGGGCTTGGGACAGGGGGCGCGATCCTGAAGCTTTCTTT.

In its sample, this clonotype was seen many times. The chain carries TRBV28 and TRBJ1-5; no definite D call. V was clipped by 2 bases and J by 3 bases, with 8 bases between them. The CDR3 runs to 14 residues. Per the germline V gene, CDR1 is MDHEN and CDR2 is SYDVKM. CDR3 residues: CASSLRQDNQPQHF. The CDR3, as DNA: TGTGCCAGCAGTTTAAGGCAGGACAATCAGCCCCAGCATTTT.

This clonotype appeared a few times. Given a much more abundant clone one base away, this may be a read error. This sequence joins TRBV20-1 and TRBJ2-7; D may be TRBD2 (6 bases). The length of the CDR3 is 13 residues. V was shortened by 5 bases and J by 2 bases, with 13 bases between the two germline ends. Germline assignment: CDR1 DFQATT and CDR2 SNEGSKA (reference sequence). In DNA, the CDR3 is TGCAGTGCTGCTCCCGGGAGTACCTACGAGCAGTACTTC. Its protein product is CSAAPGSTYEQYF.

This clonotype has at least ten counts. The genes are TRBV4-1 and TRBJ1-5, with 10 bases fitting TRBD1. This CDR3 spans 15 amino acids. Germline V gene data show CDR1 as MGHRA and CDR2 as YSYEKL. The V gene end was trimmed by 0 bases and the J gene end by 6 bases; junction bases not matched to a gene: 2. As DNA, the CDR3 is TGCGCCAGCAGCCAAGAGGGACAGGGGATTCAGCCCCAGCATTTT. Translated: CASSQEGQGIQPQHF.

This clonotype was observed many times. CDR3 coding DNA: TGTGCCAGCAGTTTTAGCGGGGCGCCCGACAATGAGCAGTTCTTC. Encoded protein: CASSFSGAPDNEQFF. The J gene is TRBJ2-1, the V gene TRBV27; 8 bases match TRBD2. Trimming took 3 bases from V and 5 from J; bases not matched to a gene: 6. This CDR3 spans 15 amino acids. Looked up from germline, CDR1 is MNHEY and CDR2 is SMNVEV (reference sequence).

With respect to this clonotype: The junction does not match germline at one end; this may be a read error. This chain joins TRBV6-1 and TRBJ1-2, with D possibly TRBD1 on 5 matching bases. The CDR3 sequence is 12 residues long. In germline, CDR1 is MNHNS, CDR2 SASEGT. CDR3 protein: CVSSDSFYGYTF. CDR3 bases: TGTGTCAGCAGCGACAGTTTCTATGGCTACACCTTC.

V and J are TRBV7-6 and TRBJ2-7, with D unresolved. CDR3 size: 15 residues. V was shortened by 0 bases and J by 1 base, with 10 bases between the two germline ends. Germline V gene sequence: CDR1 SGHVS, CDR2 FNYEAQ. The CDR3 here is CASSLAADTSYEQYF. The CDR3 region has the DNA TGTGCCAGCAGCTTAGCGGCAGACACATCCTACGAGCAGTACTTC.

This sequence joins TRBV6-2 or TRBV6-3 and TRBJ2-7, with a tentative D call TRBD2 (5 bases). The CDR3 loop spans 14 amino acids. CDR1 and CDR2 from the germline V gene are MNHEY and SVGEGT. V lost 6 bases to trimming and J lost 4 bases, with 16 bases between them. The CDR3 spells CASSLVGNAYEQYF. DNA of the CDR3: TGTGCCAGCAGCTTGGTCGGGAATGCATACGAGCAGTACTTC.

This clonotype was observed many times. The chain couples TRBV13 to TRBJ2-3; no firm D call. Germline CDR1 is PRHDT and CDR2 is FYEKMQ (reference sequence). The CDR3 spans 15 residues. The germline V and J ends were trimmed by 2 bases and 0 bases, with 9 bases remaining between them. The chain's CDR3 is CASSLRSASTDTQYF. DNA of the CDR3: TGTGCCAGCAGCTTAAGAAGTGCTAGCACAGATACGCAGTATTTT.

This clonotype was seen ten or more times. This chain uses TRBV10-2 with TRBJ1-1; D is possibly TRBD1 (5 bases). Germline CDR1 reads WSHSY; CDR2 reads SAAADI. CDR3 size: 14 residues. V lost 2 bases, J lost 7 bases, and 14 bases lay in between. CDR3 amino acids: CASSEVGTGFEAFF. The CDR3 bases are TGCGCCAGCAGTGAGGTGGGGACCGGCTTTGAAGCTTTCTTT.

About this clonotype itself: Possible read error: a much larger clone is one base away. The chain couples TRBV13 to TRBJ2-1, with D hard to call. The germline V gene encodes CDR1 PRHDT and CDR2 FYEKMQ (reference sequence). The CDR3 extends over 12 amino acids. Trimming stripped 5 bases from V and 2 bases from J, with 4 bases between. The CDR3 sequence is CASSVTYNEQFF. CDR3 in DNA: TGTGCCAGCAGCGTGACCTACAATGAGCAGTTCTTC.